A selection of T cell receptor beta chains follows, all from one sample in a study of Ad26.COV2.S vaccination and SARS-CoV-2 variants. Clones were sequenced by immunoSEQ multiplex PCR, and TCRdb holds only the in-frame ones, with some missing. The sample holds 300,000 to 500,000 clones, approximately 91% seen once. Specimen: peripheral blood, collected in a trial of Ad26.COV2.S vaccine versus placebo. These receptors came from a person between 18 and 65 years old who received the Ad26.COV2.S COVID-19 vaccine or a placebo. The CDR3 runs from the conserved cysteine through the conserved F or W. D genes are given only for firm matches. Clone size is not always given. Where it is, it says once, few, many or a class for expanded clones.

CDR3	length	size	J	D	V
CSASLSYEQYF	11	once	TRBJ2-7	.	TRBV29-1
CASSLGSTEAFF	12	.	TRBJ1-1	.	TRBV12-3/TRBV12-4
CASSARQPNTEAFF	14	.	TRBJ1-1	.	TRBV5-1
CASSDPPGEDDYEQYF	16	.	TRBJ2-7	.	TRBV25-1
CASSPTGVSLGYTF	14	.	TRBJ1-2	TRBD1	TRBV5-4
CSVGGGSTEAFF	12	.	TRBJ1-1	.	TRBV29-1
CASSLRGTATNEKLFF	16	.	TRBJ1-4	.	TRBV27
CASSLETRDSPLHF	14	.	TRBJ1-6	.	TRBV7-6
CALNTGELFF	10	once	TRBJ2-2	.	TRBV7-9
CASRGDREEDTEAFF	15	.	TRBJ1-1	TRBD1	TRBV6-5
CASSGTSGTDFSNQPQHF	18	.	TRBJ1-5	TRBD1	TRBV6-1
CASSLGSGGTQYF	13	.	TRBJ2-3	TRBD2	TRBV11-3
CASSWGNAEAFF	12	.	TRBJ1-1	.	TRBV13
CSAPDSHGYTF	11	.	TRBJ1-2	.	TRBV20-1
CASSGTGPTGELFF	14	.	TRBJ2-2	.	TRBV21-1
CASSQSRLRVDGELFF	16	.	TRBJ2-2	.	TRBV23-1
CASSAQLAGVQETQYF	16	.	TRBJ2-5	TRBD2	TRBV18
CASSDRRGLAGEEFF	15	.	TRBJ2-1	TRBD2	TRBV5-5
CASSNPTGSTDTQYF	15	.	TRBJ2-3	.	TRBV4-1
CASSRTGQGNGYTF	14	.	TRBJ1-2	TRBD1	TRBV7-9
CASSQVRGPGEKLFF	15	.	TRBJ1-4	.	TRBV4-1
CASSQGTGGGGWYEQYF	17	.	TRBJ2-7	TRBD1	TRBV4-3
CASSLSRTGGYTF	13	.	TRBJ1-2	.	TRBV27
CASSEAGRTEAFF	13	.	TRBJ1-1	.	TRBV10-1
CASSEQGLDAIYF	13	.	TRBJ1-3	.	TRBV6-1
CASSSGRGSGETQYF	15	.	TRBJ2-5	TRBD2	TRBV5-1
CASRLRTGEYGEKLFF	16	.	TRBJ1-4	TRBD1	TRBV2
CASSLYQGYGYTF	13	.	TRBJ1-2	.	TRBV5-1
CASSRAAEGNTGELFF	16	.	TRBJ2-2	.	TRBV7-9
CASSLVAGLHTEAFF	15	.	TRBJ1-1	.	TRBV7-8